The 18 T cell receptor beta chains below were found in one sample sequenced in a study of cytotoxic CD8 clonotypes in ibrutinib-treated CLL (dated by TCRdb to the early 2020s). Receptor libraries were prepared by the immunoSEQ multiplex PCR assay. In its TCRdb copy, this immuneACCESS table keeps in-frame sequences only and misses some clones. Where compared with another copy, unresolved V genes explain less than half of these, and the others have no known cause. The sample table records more than 75,000 clones; roughly three quarters of these occur just once. The ten largest clonotypes hold around 23% of the sample. In the paper's terms, the time point label means: 24 months on ibrutinib. Source: PBMCs, taken after 24 months of ibrutinib treatment. These receptors were obtained from a human donor with chronic lymphocytic leukemia.

The chain recombines TRBV27 with TRBJ1-4, with D maybe TRBD1 (5 bases). With 6 bases removed from V and 5 bases from J, the gap between germline ends came to 10 bases. Germline loops: CDR1 MNHEY, CDR2 SMNVEV (reference sequence). The CDR3 sequence is 13 residues long. The CDR3 bases are TGTGCCAGCAGCCCCAGACAGAATGAAAAACTGTTTTTT. Amino acids: CASSPRQNEKLFF.

V gene TRBV11-2 combines with J gene TRBJ1-1, with 9 bases lining up with TRBD1. Trimming cost V 4 bases and J 5 bases; bases outside gene matches: 2. CDR3 size: 13 residues. Germline lookup yields CDR1 SGHAT and CDR2 FQNNGV. This chain's CDR3 is CASSWTGATEAFF. CDR3 coding DNA: TGTGCCAGCAGCTGGACAGGGGCAACTGAAGCTTTCTTT.

This clone was seen only once. The chain carries TRBV5-6 and TRBJ1-4; 8 positions match TRBD1. J gave up 12 bases and V 5 bases, and 9 bases lay outside the gene matches. This CDR3 is built from 13 residues. CDR1 and CDR2 from the germline V gene are SGHDT and YYEEEE. The CDR3 protein is CASRDYRGWELFF. The CDR3 DNA sequence: TGTGCCAGCAGAGACTACAGGGGGTGGGAACTGTTTTTT.

The chain joins TRBV7-9 to TRBJ1-1, with TRBD1 as a possible D gene (6 bases). This CDR3 is 16 amino acids long. Deletions cut 3 bases from V and 0 bases from J, with 14 bases between. CDR1 and CDR2 (germline): SEHNR, FQNEAQ (reference sequence). This CDR3 is CASSFWSGALNTEAFF. The CDR3, as DNA: TGTGCCAGCAGCTTCTGGTCAGGGGCGTTGAACACTGAAGCTTTCTTT.

This clone was seen more than once but under ten times. The CDR3 nucleotides are TGTGCCAGTAGCCCAGGGCCCGGTCGGGAAAAACTGTTTTTT. It is translated as CASSPGPGREKLFF. This sequence joins TRBV19 and TRBJ1-4; a weak D match, TRBD1 (5 bases). The germline gives CDR1 LNHDA, CDR2 SQIVND (reference sequence). This CDR3 comprises 14 residues. V lost 6 bases and J 8 bases, leaving 16 bases between the germline ends.

The J gene is TRBJ2-2, the V gene TRBV30; 12 bases map to TRBD2. Looked up from germline, CDR1 is GTSNPN and CDR2 is SVGIG (reference sequence). The J segment lost 4 bases and the V segment lost 4 bases, leaving 10 bases of the junction unmatched. This CDR3 is 17 amino acids long. CDR3: CAWIPLAGGPSTGELFF. CDR3 nucleotide sequence: TGTGCCTGGATCCCCCTAGCGGGGGGGCCGAGCACCGGGGAGCTGTTTTTT.

This chain connects TRBV9 to TRBJ2-2; no firm D call. This CDR3 region has 15 residues. Trimming stripped 0 bases from V and 6 bases from J, with 12 bases between. Germline V CDR1 and CDR2: SGDLS, YYNGEE. The CDR3 nucleotides read TGTGCCAGCAGCGTAGGAAGTGTAGAGTCCGGGGAGCTGTTTTTT. The encoded protein is CASSVGSVESGELFF.

The genes are TRBV28 and TRBJ2-7; D uncertain. The CDR3 is 12 residues long. Germline assignment: CDR1 MDHEN and CDR2 SYDVKM. The germline V and J ends were trimmed by 5 bases and 3 bases, with 8 bases remaining between them. The DNA of the CDR3 is TGTGCCAGCAGTGGTGAACGCTACGAGCAGTACTTC. Translating gives CASSGERYEQYF.

The chain employs TRBV18 and TRBJ1-6; D remains ambiguous. Trimming shortened V by 3 bases and J by 0 bases, and 9 bases separated the two germline ends. Germline V lookup: CDR1 KGHSH, CDR2 LQKENI. The CDR3 covers 16 residues. The CDR3 spells CASSPVGSSYNSPLHF. The CDR3 DNA reads TGTGCCAGCTCACCTGTGGGGAGCTCCTATAATTCACCCCTCCACTTT.

The V and J genes are TRBV5-1 and TRBJ2-5, with TRBD2 matching 10 bases. Germline V gives CDR1 SGHRS, CDR2 YFSETQ. The V and J ends lost 3 bases and 5 bases, in that order; junction bases with no gene match: 16. This CDR3 is built from 18 residues. CDR3: CASSWGQLASGSFETQYF. The CDR3 DNA follows: TGCGCCAGCAGCTGGGGGCAGTTGGCTAGCGGGAGTTTCGAGACCCAGTACTTC.

This clone occurred once. The chain recombines TRBV27 with TRBJ1-5; D is perhaps TRBD1 (5 bases). Trimming cost V 4 bases and J 3 bases, with 19 bases left between them. CDR1 and CDR2 from the germline V gene are MNHEY and SMNVEV (reference sequence). The CDR3 length is 17 residues. The CDR3 DNA sequence: TGTGCCAGCAGTTCCCAATTTCCAACAGGTTTCAATCAGCCCCAGCATTTT. Translating it yields CASSSQFPTGFNQPQHF.

This chain joins TRBV5-8 and TRBJ1-1; D is undetermined. This CDR3 region has 12 residues. The germline CDR1 and CDR2 sequences are SGHTS and YDEGEE. Trimming stripped 6 bases from V and 4 bases from J, with 10 bases between. The CDR3 nucleotides read TGTGCCAGCACTATGCGGGTCACTGAAGCTTTCTTT. This codes for CASTMRVTEAFF.

This chain uses TRBV28 with TRBJ1-2; the match to TRBD1 covers 7 bases. CDR3 size: 15 residues. The germline V gene encodes CDR1 MDHEN and CDR2 SYDVKM. With 5 bases clipped from V and 3 bases from J, the junction kept 9 bases outside the gene matches. The CDR3 bases are TGTGCCAGCAGTGATCCGGGACAGAGATACTATGGCTACACCTTC. Protein product: CASSDPGQRYYGYTF.

V gene TRBV29-1 combines with J gene TRBJ1-2; TRBD1 matches 7 bases. Unmatched junction bases numbered 11, after V lost 6 bases and J lost 7 bases. This CDR3 is 13 amino acids long. Germline CDR1 SQVTM, CDR2 ANQGSEA. The CDR3 sequence: CSVPENGQVGYTF. The CDR3 DNA sequence: TGCAGCGTGCCCGAGAACGGACAGGTTGGCTACACCTTC.

This rearrangement joins TRBV19 to TRBJ2-4; 7 nucleotides agree with TRBD1. The CDR3 spans 14 residues. Germline V gives CDR1 LNHDA, CDR2 SQIVND (reference sequence). V lost 4 bases to trimming and J lost 6 bases; unmatched junction nucleotides: 6. This CDR3 is CASSNRDRVNIQYF. The CDR3 DNA sequence: TGTGCCAGTAGTAACCGGGACAGAGTAAACATTCAGTACTTC.

The chain carries TRBV6-6 and TRBJ2-3; 7 positions agree with TRBD1. The CDR3 loop spans 15 amino acids. Germline CDR1 and CDR2: MNHNY and SVGAGI (reference sequence). V trimming: 6 bases; J trimming: 4 bases; junction bases outside the gene matches: 10. The CDR3 DNA sequence: TGTGCCAGCAGCCACTATGACAGGGACGCAGATACGCAGTATTTT. Translated: CASSHYDRDADTQYF.

CDR3 nucleotide sequence: TGTGCCAGCAGCGACAGGGGGCTGAACACTGAAGCTTTCTTT. Translation gives CASSDRGLNTEAFF. This chain connects TRBV11-2 to TRBJ1-1, with 10 positions matching TRBD1. Germline V CDR1 and CDR2: SGHAT, FQNNGV. This CDR3 comprises 14 residues. Unmatched junction bases numbered 0, after V lost 5 bases and J lost 0 bases.

J is TRBJ2-5 and V is TRBV5-1; D is unresolved. The CDR3 loop spans 13 amino acids. The V and J ends lost 4 bases and 6 bases respectively, with 13 bases between them. The germline CDR1 and CDR2 sequences are SGHRS and YFSETQ. The CDR3 DNA reads as TGCGCCAGCAGCCTCTGGCGACGCCAGACCCAGTACTTC. This gives the protein CASSLWRRQTQYF.